The next 16 T cell receptor beta chains were all read from a single sample in a study of T cell changes during pregnancy in multiple sclerosis. The repertoire was sequenced with immunoSEQ multiplex PCR; TCRdb's copy has only in-frame clones and lacks some. The data contain about 70,000 clones, around 94% of them singletons. The sample was peripheral blood, taken before pregnancy. The receptor source for this set is a female donor with multiple sclerosis, enrolled in a pregnancy study.

The chain carries TRBV28 and TRBJ1-1, with D tentatively TRBD1 (6 bases). The CDR3 covers 13 residues. Trimming shortened V by 3 bases and J by 3 bases, and 8 bases separated the two germline ends. The germline V gene encodes CDR1 MDHEN and CDR2 SYDVKM. The CDR3 is CASSFAGDTEAFF. CDR3 nucleotides: TGTGCCAGCAGTTTTGCAGGGGACACTGAAGCTTTCTTT.

The V gene is TRBV10-3, the J gene TRBJ2-3, with no clear D. CDR1 and CDR2 from the germline V gene are ENHRY and SYGVKD. V dropped 2 bases and J dropped 2 bases, with 14 bases sitting between them. This CDR3 contains 16 residues. Written as DNA, the CDR3 is TGTGCCATCAGTGAGGGGTCAGGATATTTCACAGATACGCAGTATTTT. Protein product: CAISEGSGYFTDTQYF.

CDR3 in DNA: TGCGCCAGCAGCTTGGCTGGGGATGCGGGCGGCGGGGAGCTGTTTTTT. The encoded protein is CASSLAGDAGGGELFF. This chain links TRBV5-1 with TRBJ2-2, with D maybe TRBD2 (5 bases). The CDR3 runs 16 residues. The V gene lost 0 bases and the J gene lost 7 bases, with 16 bases spanning the gap. Germline V gene sequence: CDR1 SGHRS, CDR2 YFSETQ.

V usage is TRBV5-8 and J usage is TRBJ1-3; possibly TRBD1 for D (6 bases). Looked up from germline, CDR1 is SGHTS and CDR2 is YDEGEE. The V end was cut by 4 bases, the J end by 0 bases, with 11 bases between. The length of the CDR3 is 15 residues. The CDR3 DNA reads as TGTGCCAGCAGCGAGGGACAAAGCTCTGGAAACACCATATATTTT. Residues: CASSEGQSSGNTIYF.

The chain couples TRBV19 to TRBJ1-1, with D perhaps matching TRBD1 (6 bases). CDR1 and CDR2 (germline): LNHDA, SQIVND (reference sequence). Trimming removed 1 base at V and 5 bases at J, with 11 bases between. The CDR3 has 14 amino acids. The CDR3 reads CASSIVAGTTEAFF. In nucleotides, the CDR3 is TGTGCCAGTAGTATAGTGGCAGGGACAACTGAAGCTTTCTTT.

The V call is TRBV9, the J call TRBJ2-3, with TRBD2 identical over 9 bases. There are 16 residues in the CDR3. Germline V gene sequence: CDR1 SGDLS, CDR2 YYNGEE. The trim removed 0 bases at V and 2 bases at J, leaving 4 bases unmatched. In DNA, the CDR3 is TGTGCCAGCAGCGTAGGGGCTAGCGGGATCACAGATACGCAGTATTTT. Protein sequence: CASSVGASGITDTQYF.

The genes are TRBV27 and TRBJ1-1, with D perhaps matching TRBD1 (5 bases). Germline CDR1 is MNHEY and CDR2 is SMNVEV (reference sequence). V shed 0 bases and J shed 2 bases, with 10 bases lying between them. The CDR3 covers 15 residues. Here the CDR3 DNA reads TGTGCCAGCAGTTTATCCGACAGTTTTAACACTGAAGCTTTCTTT. Protein sequence: CASSLSDSFNTEAFF.

V is TRBV29-1 and J is TRBJ2-2; D is perhaps TRBD1 (6 bases). Per the germline V gene, CDR1 is SQVTM and CDR2 is ANQGSEA. The CDR3 runs to 13 residues. Trimming removed 4 bases at V and 0 bases at J, with 6 bases between. The CDR3 bases are TGCAGCGTTGGGGGGCCGAACACCGGGGAGCTGTTTTTT. Protein sequence: CSVGGPNTGELFF.

This clone was observed a single time. The chain couples TRBV6-1 to TRBJ1-2; 8 positions agree with TRBD1. With V trimmed by 3 bases and J by 7 bases, 10 bases remained unmatched. Germline CDR1 is MNHNS and CDR2 is SASEGT. The CDR3 sequence is 15 residues long. The CDR3, as DNA: TGTGCCAGCAGTGACGACCTGGACAGGGAAGTTGGCTACACCTTC. Amino acids: CASSDDLDREVGYTF.

This rearrangement joins TRBV5-1 to TRBJ2-2; D is perhaps TRBD2 (6 bases). The CDR3 is 15 residues long. CDR1 SGHRS and CDR2 YFSETQ come from the germline V gene. V gave up 2 bases and J gave up 3 bases, with 11 bases separating them. The CDR3 DNA is TGCGCCAGCAGCTTCCGGGACTTGGACACCGGGGAGCTGTTTTTT. Its protein product is CASSFRDLDTGELFF.

The rearrangement uses TRBV27 and TRBJ2-4; TRBD2 matches at 12 bases. The CDR3 has 17 residues. Germline assignment: CDR1 MNHEY and CDR2 SMNVEV (reference sequence). V lost 6 bases to trimming and J lost 0 bases; unmatched junction nucleotides: 6. The CDR3 sequence is CASRLLAGGLAKNIQYF. CDR3 coding DNA: TGTGCCAGCAGACTCCTAGCGGGAGGGCTAGCCAAAAACATTCAGTACTTC.

The chain uses TRBV23-1 and TRBJ2-7, with TRBD1 as a possible D gene (5 bases). TRBV23-1 is reported as an ORF; its role is uncertain. The CDR3 sequence is 16 residues long. With 7 bases removed from V and 1 base from J, the gap between germline ends came to 20 bases. The CDR3 coding sequence is TGCGCCAGCACATTTTTGCAGGGTCGGCTTTCCTACGAGCAGTACTTC. Translated: CASTFLQGRLSYEQYF.

This chain joins TRBV11-2 and TRBJ2-7; 13 bases map to TRBD2. CDR3 size: 14 residues. Germline V CDR1 and CDR2: SGHAT, FQNNGV. V was clipped by 3 bases and J by 4 bases; unmatched bases: 0. CDR3 loop: CASSLTSGRYEQYF. The CDR3 DNA follows: TGTGCCAGCAGCTTGACTAGCGGGAGGTACGAGCAGTACTTC.

V is TRBV4-2 and J is TRBJ2-7, with 9 bases matching TRBD1. V was clipped by 4 bases and J by 4 bases; unmatched bases: 5. CDR3 length equals 14 residues. Germline V gene data show CDR1 as LGHNA and CDR2 as YNFKEQ. CDR3 region: CASSPSGQGYEQYF. The CDR3 nucleotides read TGTGCCAGCAGCCCCTCGGGACAGGGTTACGAGCAGTACTTC.

The chain is built from TRBV15 and TRBJ1-2; no clear D gene. This CDR3 spans 13 amino acids. The V end lost 3 bases, the J end lost 4 bases, and 9 bases lay between the germline ends. Germline values: CDR1 LNHNV, CDR2 YYDKDF (reference sequence). CDR3 sequence reads: CATSSAVGYGYTF. CDR3 in DNA: TGTGCCACCAGCAGCGCCGTCGGCTATGGCTACACCTTC.

The chain joins TRBV18 to TRBJ1-1, with 9 nucleotides matching TRBD1. The CDR3 runs 14 residues. V lost 3 bases, J lost 8 bases, and 7 bases stayed unmatched. Germline lookup yields CDR1 KGHSH and CDR2 LQKENI. CDR3 DNA: TGTGCCAGCTCACCGCGGACAGGGGTAGCAGAAGCTTTCTTT. Translation gives CASSPRTGVAEAFF.